These T cell receptor beta chains were read from a single sample in a study of identical twins. TCRdb itself ran the 5' RACE reads through MiXCR, one entry per CDR3 protein. The data hold hundreds of thousands of distinct CDR3 sequences, with roughly 8.6% observed a single time. The sample was also reused in another study, on yellow fever vaccine responses in identical twins.

Sequencing input: memory (CD45RO+) T cells sorted from blood. The receptors were gathered from a woman between 18 and 30 years old in good health. Both conserved end residues are part of each CDR3. Each record gives: D gene, V gene, J gene, clone size, CDR3 protein. The D gene is left open where the match is weak. A row's size may be missing; if present it is once, few, many or a size class.

d_call: TRBD2
v_call: TRBV5-1
j_call: TRBJ2-3
clone_size: -
cdr3_aa: CASSVALAGADTQYF

d_call: -
v_call: TRBV20-1
j_call: TRBJ1-5
clone_size: once
cdr3_aa: CCARDPGAFDSQPQHF

d_call: TRBD2
v_call: TRBV3-1
j_call: TRBJ2-1
clone_size: -
cdr3_aa: CASSQAGGTYNEQFF

d_call: -
v_call: TRBV5-1
j_call: TRBJ2-1
clone_size: many
cdr3_aa: CASSPDGQPYNEQFF

d_call: -
v_call: TRBV9
j_call: TRBJ1-6
clone_size: many
cdr3_aa: CASSEREVSPLHF

d_call: -
v_call: TRBV5-1
j_call: TRBJ2-2
clone_size: few
cdr3_aa: CASSLGTSISRHGELFF

d_call: -
v_call: TRBV7-8
j_call: TRBJ2-3
clone_size: many
cdr3_aa: CASSLPRGQNTDTQYF

d_call: TRBD2
v_call: TRBV11-1
j_call: TRBJ2-7
clone_size: few
cdr3_aa: CASSLGSGRADYEQYF

d_call: TRBD1
v_call: TRBV6-5
j_call: TRBJ2-5
clone_size: few
cdr3_aa: CASSYDGTGGTQTQYF

d_call: -
v_call: TRBV11-2
j_call: TRBJ2-1
clone_size: -
cdr3_aa: CASSTIRTRVVGEQFF

d_call: TRBD2
v_call: TRBV27
j_call: TRBJ2-2
clone_size: many
cdr3_aa: CASSPRIAGGGELFF

d_call: TRBD2
v_call: TRBV24-1
j_call: TRBJ2-7
clone_size: few
cdr3_aa: CATSDNFGTSGSYEQYF

d_call: -
v_call: TRBV3-1
j_call: TRBJ2-3
clone_size: few
cdr3_aa: CASSQATADTQYF

d_call: -
v_call: TRBV5-1
j_call: TRBJ1-1
clone_size: many
cdr3_aa: CASSLGEAFF

d_call: -
v_call: TRBV11-3
j_call: TRBJ2-1
clone_size: many
cdr3_aa: CASSVLRDNEQFF

d_call: -
v_call: TRBV21-1
j_call: TRBJ2-3
clone_size: -
cdr3_aa: CASSPPGQGADTQYF

d_call: TRBD1
v_call: TRBV2
j_call: TRBJ2-4
clone_size: once
cdr3_aa: CASSESTGGKNIQYF

d_call: -
v_call: TRBV27
j_call: TRBJ1-2
clone_size: -
cdr3_aa: CASSTPARGVFDVTF

d_call: TRBD1
v_call: TRBV12-3/TRBV12-4
j_call: TRBJ1-2
clone_size: many
cdr3_aa: CASSAGTGGNYGYTF

d_call: TRBD1
v_call: TRBV20-1
j_call: TRBJ1-1
clone_size: -
cdr3_aa: CSARKGASGTEAFF

d_call: -
v_call: TRBV20-1
j_call: TRBJ1-2
clone_size: many
cdr3_aa: CSARGGGFDGYTF